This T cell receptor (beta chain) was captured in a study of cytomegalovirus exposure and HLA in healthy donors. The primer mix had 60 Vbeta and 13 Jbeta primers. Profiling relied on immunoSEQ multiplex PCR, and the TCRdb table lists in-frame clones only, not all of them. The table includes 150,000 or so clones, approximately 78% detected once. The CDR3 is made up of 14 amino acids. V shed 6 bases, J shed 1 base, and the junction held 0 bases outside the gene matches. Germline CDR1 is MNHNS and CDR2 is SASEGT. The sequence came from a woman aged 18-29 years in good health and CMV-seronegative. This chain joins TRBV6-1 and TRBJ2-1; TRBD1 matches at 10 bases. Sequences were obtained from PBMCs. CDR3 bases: TGTGCCAGCAGGGGACAGGGGTCCTACAATGAGCAGTTCTTC. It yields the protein CASRGQGSYNEQFF.